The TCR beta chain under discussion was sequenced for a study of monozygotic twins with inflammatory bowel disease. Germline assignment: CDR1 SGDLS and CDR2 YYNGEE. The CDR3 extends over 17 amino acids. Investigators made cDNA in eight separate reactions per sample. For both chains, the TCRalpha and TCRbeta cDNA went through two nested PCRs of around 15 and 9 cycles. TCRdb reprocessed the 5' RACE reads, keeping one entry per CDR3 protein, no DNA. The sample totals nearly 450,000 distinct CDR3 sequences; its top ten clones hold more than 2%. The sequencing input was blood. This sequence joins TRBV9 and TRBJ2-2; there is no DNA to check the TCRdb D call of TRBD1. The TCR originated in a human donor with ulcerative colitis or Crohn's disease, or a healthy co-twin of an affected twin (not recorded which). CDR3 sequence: CASSARPGQVNTGELFF.